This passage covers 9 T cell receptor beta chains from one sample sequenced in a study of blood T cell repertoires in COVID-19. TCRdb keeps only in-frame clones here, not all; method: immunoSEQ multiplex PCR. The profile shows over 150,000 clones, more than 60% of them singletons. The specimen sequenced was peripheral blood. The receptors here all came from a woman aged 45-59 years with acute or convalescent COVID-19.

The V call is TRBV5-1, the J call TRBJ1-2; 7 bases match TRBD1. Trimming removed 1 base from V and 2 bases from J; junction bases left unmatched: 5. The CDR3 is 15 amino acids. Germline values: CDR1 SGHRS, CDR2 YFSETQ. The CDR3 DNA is TGCGCCAGCAGCTTGTCTACCAGGGGGAACTATGGCTACACCTTC. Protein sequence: CASSLSTRGNYGYTF.

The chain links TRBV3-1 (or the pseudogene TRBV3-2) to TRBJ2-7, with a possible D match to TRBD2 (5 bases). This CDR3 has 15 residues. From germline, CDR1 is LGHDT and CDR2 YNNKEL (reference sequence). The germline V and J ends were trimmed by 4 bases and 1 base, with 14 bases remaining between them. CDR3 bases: TGTGCCAGCAGCCCACAGCGCGGGTTATCCTACGAGCAGTACTTC. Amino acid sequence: CASSPQRGLSYEQYF.

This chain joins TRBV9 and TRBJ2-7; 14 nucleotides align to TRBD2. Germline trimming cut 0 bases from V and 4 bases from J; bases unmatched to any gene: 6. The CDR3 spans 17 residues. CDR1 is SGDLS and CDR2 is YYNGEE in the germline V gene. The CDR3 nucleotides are TGTGCCAGCAGCGTAGTCGTTAGACTAGCGGGAGGGTACGAGCAGTACTTC. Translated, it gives CASSVVVRLAGGYEQYF. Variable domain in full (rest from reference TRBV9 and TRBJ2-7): DSGVTQTPKHLITATGQRVTLRCSPRSGDLSVYWYQQSLDQGLQFLIQYYNGEERAKGNILERFSAQQFPDLHSELNLSSLELGDSALYFCASSVVVRLAGGYEQYFGPGTRLTVT.

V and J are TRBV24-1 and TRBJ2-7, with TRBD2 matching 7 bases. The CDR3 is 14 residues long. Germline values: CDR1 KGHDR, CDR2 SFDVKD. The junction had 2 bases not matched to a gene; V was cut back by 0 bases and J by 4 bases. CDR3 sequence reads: CATSDLREGYEQYF. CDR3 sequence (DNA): TGTGCCACCAGTGATTTGAGGGAGGGTTACGAGCAGTACTTC.

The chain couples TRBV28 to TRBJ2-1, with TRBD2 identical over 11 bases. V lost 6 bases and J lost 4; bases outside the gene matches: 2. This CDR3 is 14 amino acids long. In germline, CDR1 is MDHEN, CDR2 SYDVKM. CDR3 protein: CASSIAGGYNEQFF. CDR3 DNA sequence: TGTGCCAGCAGCATAGCGGGAGGGTACAATGAGCAGTTCTTC.

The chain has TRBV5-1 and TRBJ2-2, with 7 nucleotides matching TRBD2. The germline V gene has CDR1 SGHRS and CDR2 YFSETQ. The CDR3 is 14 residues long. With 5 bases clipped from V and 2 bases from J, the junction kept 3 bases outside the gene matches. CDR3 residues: CASRQRENTGELFF. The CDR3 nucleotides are TGCGCCAGCAGGCAGCGGGAAAACACCGGGGAGCTGTTTTTT. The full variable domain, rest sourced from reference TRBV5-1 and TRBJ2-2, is KAGVTQTPRYLIKTRGQQVTLSCSPISGHRSVSWYQQTPGQGLQFLFEYFSETQRNKGNFPGRFSGRQFSNSRSEMNVSTLELGDSALYLCASRQRENTGELFFGEGSRLTVL.

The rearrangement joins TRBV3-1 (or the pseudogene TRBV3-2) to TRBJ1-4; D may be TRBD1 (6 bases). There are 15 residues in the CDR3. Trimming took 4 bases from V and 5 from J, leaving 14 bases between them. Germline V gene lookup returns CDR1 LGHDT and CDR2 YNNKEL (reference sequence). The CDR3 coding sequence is TGTGCCAGCAGCCTGCATGACAGGTGGAATGAAAAACTGTTTTTT. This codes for CASSLHDRWNEKLFF.

CDR3 in DNA: TGCGCCGTAGACAGGGGGAACTATGGCTACACCTTC. Its protein is CAVDRGNYGYTF. The V gene is TRBV10-2, the J gene TRBJ1-2; TRBD1 matches 9 bases. CDR1 WSHSY and CDR2 SAAADI come from the germline V gene. The CDR3 is 12 amino acids. V was pared by 11 bases and J by 2 bases, with 3 bases of the junction left unmatched.

The CDR3 loop reads CASSLVGLGGSYGNTIYF. DNA of the CDR3: TGTGCCAGCAGCTTAGTGGGGCTGGGGGGGTCGTACGGAAACACCATATATTTT. The V gene is TRBV7-2, the J gene TRBJ1-3; tentatively, D is TRBD1 (5 bases). The V gene's germline CDR1 is SGHTA and CDR2 FQGNSA. CDR3 length: 18 residues. Trimming stripped 1 base from V and 4 bases from J, with 20 bases between.